This T cell receptor beta chain emerged from a study of cytomegalovirus exposure and HLA in healthy donors. Notes on the study in general: The study dropped some indistinguishable V segments, TRBV6-2 and TRBV6-3 among them.

Vbeta (60) and Jbeta (13) primers were used in the PCR. As originally analysed: About 11 million shared chains were among the about 80 million unique TCR beta chains that a later analysis counted. Using immunoSEQ multiplex PCR, the repertoire was profiled, and TCRdb retains in-frame clones only, with some absent. The V and J calls and the clone size are those of that table, but D and trimming were determined from the DNA. Here the sample spans some 90,000 clones, around 74% being singletons. Of note for this clone: Its antigen is unknown.

Donors were ostensibly healthy at sampling, although undocumented immune exposures were probable. Germline loops: CDR1 LNHDA, CDR2 SQIVND (reference sequence). The CDR3 consists of 13 residues. V was clipped by 5 bases and J by 1 base, with 9 bases between them. This clonotype originated in a boy aged 5-17 years in good health and CMV-seronegative. Sample: PBMCs. The chain employs TRBV19 and TRBJ2-7; a weak D match, TRBD2 (5 bases). The CDR3: CASSPGSSYEQYF. Written as DNA, the CDR3 is TGTGCCAGTAGTCCTGGGAGTTCCTACGAGCAGTACTTC.